Following are 9 T cell receptor beta chains from one sample sequenced in a study of blood T cell repertoires in COVID-19. Only in-frame clones appear in the TCRdb table, and some are missing; sequencing was by immunoSEQ multiplex PCR. The table records hundreds of thousands of clones, 90% of them present only once. Sequences were obtained from peripheral blood. These receptors all come from a woman in her forties with COVID-19, enrolled during active disease.

The chain links TRBV10-3 to TRBJ2-1; 7 nucleotides match TRBD1. The CDR3 contains 14 residues. The germline V gene has CDR1 ENHRY and CDR2 SYGVKD. V was pared by 7 bases and J by 4 bases, with 7 bases of the junction left unmatched. DNA of the CDR3: TGTGCCATCACCACAGGACAGGAATACAATGAGCAGTTCTTC. Amino acid sequence: CAITTGQEYNEQFF.

V gene TRBV2 combines with J gene TRBJ1-1; 7 bases align to TRBD1. The CDR3 totals 14 residues. The junction had 4 bases not matched to a gene; V was cut back by 5 bases and J by 1 base. CDR1 is SNHLY, CDR2 FYNNEI, per germline. The CDR3 DNA is TGTGCCAGCAGTCGCGGGACAGCGAACACTGAAGCTTTCTTT. Its protein product is CASSRGTANTEAFF.

V is TRBV5-1 and J is TRBJ1-1; 7 positions match TRBD1. With 3 bases clipped from V and 4 bases from J, the junction kept 3 bases outside the gene matches. The CDR3 loop spans 13 amino acids. Germline CDR1 is SGHRS and CDR2 is YFSETQ. As DNA, the CDR3 is TGCGCCAGCAGCTCGACAGGGATCACTGAAGCTTTCTTT. As protein: CASSSTGITEAFF.

This chain joins TRBV29-1 and TRBJ1-1; D is unclear. Germline V gene sequence: CDR1 SQVTM, CDR2 ANQGSEA. The CDR3 extends over 11 amino acids. CDR3 loop: CGGDEISGAFF. In nucleotides, the CDR3 is TGCGGAGGAGACGAAATATCTGGGGCTTTCTTT.

This sequence joins TRBV18 and TRBJ1-1; 8 positions agree with TRBD1. From germline, CDR1 is KGHSH and CDR2 LQKENI. This CDR3 is built from 16 residues. Trimming cost V 2 bases and J 1 base; bases outside gene matches: 6. CDR3 coding DNA: TGTGCCAGCTCACCAAGGCCAGGGGGCCGGAACACTGAAGCTTTCTTT. This encodes CASSPRPGGRNTEAFF. The full variable domain, rest sourced from reference TRBV18 and TRBJ1-1, is NAGVMQNPRHLVRRRGQEARLRCSPMKGHSHVYWYRQLPEEGLKFMVYLQKENIIDESGMPKERFSAEFPKEGPSILRIQQVVRGDSAAYFCASSPRPGGRNTEAFFGQGTRLTVV.

V and J are TRBV5-8 and TRBJ1-2; D call uncertain. V lost 2 bases and J 7 bases, leaving 6 bases between the germline ends. CDR3 length equals 11 residues. The V gene's germline CDR1 is SGHTS and CDR2 YDEGEE. CDR3 DNA sequence: TGTGCCAGCAGCTTTTCCGGTGGCTACACCTTC. Translating gives CASSFSGGYTF.

CDR3 in amino acids: CASSHRGQGEQPQHF. CDR3 coding DNA: TGTGCCAGCAGCCACCGGGGACAGGGGGAACAGCCCCAGCATTTT. The rearrangement joins TRBV6-5 to TRBJ1-5, with 11 bases matching TRBD1. CDR1 is MNHEY, CDR2 SVGAGI, per germline. Trimming removed 6 bases from V and 7 bases from J; junction bases left unmatched: 8. The CDR3 is 15 residues long.

The chain carries TRBV27 and TRBJ2-5, with TRBD2 identical over 9 bases. The CDR3 runs 18 residues. In germline, CDR1 is MNHEY, CDR2 SMNVEV (reference sequence). V was clipped by 2 bases and J by 1 base; unmatched bases: 11. CDR3 sequence reads: CASSLHNYGLATQETQYF. CDR3 DNA sequence: TGTGCCAGCAGTTTACACAACTATGGACTAGCGACCCAAGAGACCCAGTACTTC.

This clone was observed once. The rearrangement uses TRBV6-1 and TRBJ1-2, with D possibly TRBD1 on 5 matching bases. This CDR3 has 16 residues. CDR1 MNHNS and CDR2 SASEGT come from the germline V gene. V lost 2 bases and J 4 bases, leaving 17 bases between the germline ends. CDR3 in amino acids: CASSEPGSGRLYGYTF. DNA of the CDR3: TGTGCCAGCAGTGAACCTGGGTCAGGGCGGCTCTATGGCTACACCTTC.